A selection of T cell receptor beta chains follows, all from one sample in a study of shared clonotypes between healthy human individuals. Some clones are missing from TCRdb's copy, which holds only in-frame ones; the method was immunoSEQ multiplex PCR. The data show 550,000 to 700,000 clones, 73% seen once. Sequencing input: memory CD4+ T cells sorted from blood. The receptors were sampled from a woman aged 25 to 39 in good health. Both conserved end residues are part of each CDR3. D genes are given only for firm matches. Clone size is shown for a subset of rows, as once, few, many or a class of expanded clone.

V gene	clone size	J gene	D gene	CDR3 DNA	CDR3 protein
TRBV2	NA	TRBJ1-2	NA	TGTGCCAGCATTGGGCAGGGGATGGGTGGCTACACCTTC	CASIGQGMGGYTF
TRBV28	NA	TRBJ2-7	NA	TGTGCCAGCAGTTCAAGGGACAACCCCTACGAGCAGTACTTC	CASSSRDNPYEQYF
TRBV29-1	NA	TRBJ1-1	NA	TGCAGCGGTTATCGGAACACTGAAGCTTTCTTT	CSGYRNTEAFF
TRBV6-6	few	TRBJ1-4	NA	TGTGCCAGCAGCCCCGGAGCGGGGGAAGAAAAACTGTTTTTT	CASSPGAGEEKLFF
TRBV27	NA	TRBJ2-1	NA	TGTGCCAGCAGTTTTGATGCAGGGCGGGACAATGAGCAGTTCTTC	CASSFDAGRDNEQFF
TRBV6-1	NA	TRBJ2-7	TRBD2	TGTGCCAGCAGTCGATGGGGGGGAATCTACGAGCAGTACTTC	CASSRWGGIYEQYF
TRBV5-1	NA	TRBJ2-2	NA	TGCGCCAGCAGCGGGGGGTATACCGGGGAGCTGTTTTTT	CASSGGYTGELFF
TRBV5-6	NA	TRBJ2-7	NA	TGTGCCAGCAGAAACAGGAAAGGGTACAGGTACGAGCAGTACTTC	CASRNRKGYRYEQYF
TRBV5-1	few	TRBJ1-4	TRBD1	TGCGCCAGCAGCTTGGGGACAGGACGGAATGAAAAACTGTTTTTT	CASSLGTGRNEKLFF
TRBV6-5	NA	TRBJ2-1	TRBD2	TGTGCCAGCAGAGGACTAGACCGAGCGTACAATGAGCAGTTCTTC	CASRGLDRAYNEQFF
TRBV2	NA	TRBJ1-1	TRBD1	TGTGCCAGCAGGGGGACAGGGGACACTGAAGCTTTCTTT	CASRGTGDTEAFF
TRBV28	once	TRBJ2-6	TRBD1	TGTGCCAGCAGTACCCGGGACAGACCCTCTGGGGCCAACGTCCTGACTTTC	CASSTRDRPSGANVLTF
TRBV7-8	NA	TRBJ2-7	NA	TGTGCCAGCAGCCCGCACGTGTCCTACGAGCAGTACTTC	CASSPHVSYEQYF
TRBV25-1	many	TRBJ2-5	NA	TGTGCCAGCACCGATAGCGCGAAGACCCAGTACTTC	CASTDSAKTQYF
TRBV7-9	NA	TRBJ2-5	NA	TGTGCCAGCAGCTTAGGGACTATTGGGGAGACCCAGTACTTC	CASSLGTIGETQYF
TRBV19	NA	TRBJ2-6	NA	TGTGCCAGTAGCCCGCTGGGGGTCGGATATCCTGGGGCCAACGTCCTGACTTTC	CASSPLGVGYPGANVLTF
TRBV7-8	NA	TRBJ1-4	NA	TGTGCCAGCAGCTGGGGAGGAAATAATGAAAAACTGTTTTTT	CASSWGGNNEKLFF
TRBV6-1	NA	TRBJ2-7	NA	TGTGCCAGCTCTGGTCAGAAGGGCTACGAGCAGTACTTC	CASSGQKGYEQYF
TRBV13	NA	TRBJ1-1	TRBD1	TGTGCCAGCAGCGTACAGGGGCTCACTGAAGCTTTCTTT	CASSVQGLTEAFF
TRBV5-1	NA	TRBJ1-2	TRBD1	TGCGCCAGCAGCTTGGGCGACAGGGACTACTATGGCTACACCTTC	CASSLGDRDYYGYTF
TRBV4-2	NA	TRBJ2-2	NA	TGTGCCAGCAGCCGAGAGCGGGCCGCGAACACCGGGGAGCTGTTTTTT	CASSRERAANTGELFF
TRBV2	NA	TRBJ2-5	TRBD1	TGTGCCAGCAGCCCCGGGTTGACAGGGGGTGCCCAAGAGACCCAGTACTTC	CASSPGLTGGAQETQYF
TRBV5-1	few	TRBJ2-1	NA	TGCGCCAGCAGCTTGGGCACCGAAGCGACCGCGCCCCCGTTCTTC	CASSLGTEATAPPFF
TRBV2	few	TRBJ1-5	NA	TGTGCCAGCAATCGGGACAGCAATCAGCCCCAGCATTTT	CASNRDSNQPQHF
TRBV6-6	once	TRBJ2-2	NA	TGTGCCAGCAGAAAAATGACCGGCTTGTCGACCGGGGAGCTGTTTTTT	CASRKMTGLSTGELFF
TRBV14	NA	TRBJ2-1	TRBD2	TGTGCCAGCAGCCCCCGATGGCGGGAGGGCCTAGAGCAGTTCTTC	CASSPRWREGLEQFF
TRBV28	NA	TRBJ2-7	NA	TGTGCCAGCAGTTTCCGGGTCGACCTTCGGCCCTACGAGCAGTACTTC	CASSFRVDLRPYEQYF
TRBV2	once	TRBJ2-5	NA	TGTGCCAGCATGGGGTCGAGAACCCAGTACTTC	CASMGSRTQYF
TRBV5-4	once	TRBJ2-3	TRBD1	TGTGCCAGCAGCAGGGACAGTGGCCGCACAGATACGCAGTATTTT	CASSRDSGRTDTQYF
TRBV7-6	NA	TRBJ2-7	NA	TGTGCCAGCAGCCAGGGTACCGGGACTCCTTCCGACGAGCAGTACTTC	CASSQGTGTPSDEQYF
TRBV27	NA	TRBJ1-1	NA	TGTGCCAGCCGGGGGCGAAGTGAAGCTTTCTTT	CASRGRSEAFF
TRBV28	NA	TRBJ1-5	TRBD1	TGTGCCAGCAGTTTAAGAGGACAGGGGGATCAGCCCCAGCATTTT	CASSLRGQGDQPQHF
TRBV25-1	NA	TRBJ2-1	NA	TGTGCCAGCAGTTCCCGGGCCTACAATGAGCAGTTCTTC	CASSSRAYNEQFF
TRBV2	NA	TRBJ2-4	NA	TGTGCCAGCAGTGTCGGGTGGGGCATTCAGTACTTC	CASSVGWGIQYF
TRBV7-2	NA	TRBJ1-2	NA	TGTGCCAGCAGCTTACGGGGTGGCTATGGCTACACCTTC	CASSLRGGYGYTF